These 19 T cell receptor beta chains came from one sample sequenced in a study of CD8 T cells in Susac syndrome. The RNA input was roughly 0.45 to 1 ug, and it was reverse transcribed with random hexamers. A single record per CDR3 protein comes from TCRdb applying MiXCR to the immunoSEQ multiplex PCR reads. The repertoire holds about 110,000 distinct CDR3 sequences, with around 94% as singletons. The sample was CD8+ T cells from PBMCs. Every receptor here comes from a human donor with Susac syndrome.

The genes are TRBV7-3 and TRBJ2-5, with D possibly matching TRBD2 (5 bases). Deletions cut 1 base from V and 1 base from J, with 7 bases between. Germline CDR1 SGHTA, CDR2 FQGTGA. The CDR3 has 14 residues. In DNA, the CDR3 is TGTGCCAGCAGCTTAAGCGGGTCCCAAGAGACCCAGTACTTC. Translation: CASSLSGSQETQYF.

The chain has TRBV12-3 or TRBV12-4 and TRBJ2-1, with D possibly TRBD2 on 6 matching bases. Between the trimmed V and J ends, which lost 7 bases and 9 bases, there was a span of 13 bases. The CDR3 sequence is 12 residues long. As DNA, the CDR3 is TGTGCCAGCACTTGGGGGGTAGGTGAGCAGTTCTTC. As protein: CASTWGVGEQFF.

The CDR3 here is CASSPEGQGAFGYTF. CDR3 in DNA: TGTGCCAGCAGCCCGGAGGGACAGGGGGCGTTCGGCTACACCTTC. V and J are TRBV5-4 and TRBJ1-2; 12 nucleotides line up with TRBD1. Germline V gene lookup returns CDR1 SGHNT and CDR2 YYREEE (reference sequence). The CDR3 extends over 15 amino acids. J was trimmed by 8 bases and V by 4 bases; bases with no gene match: 9.

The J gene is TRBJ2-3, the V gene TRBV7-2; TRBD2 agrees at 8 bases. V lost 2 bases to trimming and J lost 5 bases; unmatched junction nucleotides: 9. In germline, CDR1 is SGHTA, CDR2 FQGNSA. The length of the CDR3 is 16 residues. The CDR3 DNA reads TGTGCCAGCAGCTTAAGGCCGCTAGCGGGCGTAGATACGCAGTATTTT. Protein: CASSLRPLAGVDTQYF.

DNA for the CDR3: TGTGCCAGCAGCCAAGAGGGCGGGGGGAACTCCTACGAGCAGTACTTC. The encoded protein is CASSQEGGGNSYEQYF. J is TRBJ2-7 and V is TRBV3-1, with 8 bases that match TRBD2. This CDR3 has 16 residues. Germline CDR1 reads LGHDT; CDR2 reads YNNKEL (reference sequence). The V gene end was trimmed by 0 bases and the J gene end by 0 bases; junction bases not matched to a gene: 4.

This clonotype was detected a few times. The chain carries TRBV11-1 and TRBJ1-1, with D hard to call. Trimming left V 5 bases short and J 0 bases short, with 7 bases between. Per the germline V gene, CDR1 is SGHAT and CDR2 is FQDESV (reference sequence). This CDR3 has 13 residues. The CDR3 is CASSPMVNTEAFF. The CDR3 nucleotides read TGTGCCAGCAGCCCGATGGTGAACACTGAAGCTTTCTTT.

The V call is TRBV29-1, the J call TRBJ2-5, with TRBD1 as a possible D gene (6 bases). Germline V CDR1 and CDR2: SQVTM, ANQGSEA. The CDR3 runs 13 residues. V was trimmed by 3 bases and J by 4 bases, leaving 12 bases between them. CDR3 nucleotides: TGCAGCGTTGATACACAGGGTTCAGAGACCCAGTACTTC. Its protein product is CSVDTQGSETQYF.

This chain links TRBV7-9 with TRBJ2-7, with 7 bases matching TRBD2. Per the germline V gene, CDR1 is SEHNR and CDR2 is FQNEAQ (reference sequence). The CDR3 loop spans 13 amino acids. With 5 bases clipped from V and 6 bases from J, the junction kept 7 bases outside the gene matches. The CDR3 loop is CASSPPGGVEQYF. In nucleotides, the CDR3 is TGTGCCAGCAGCCCCCCTGGGGGGGTCGAGCAGTACTTC.

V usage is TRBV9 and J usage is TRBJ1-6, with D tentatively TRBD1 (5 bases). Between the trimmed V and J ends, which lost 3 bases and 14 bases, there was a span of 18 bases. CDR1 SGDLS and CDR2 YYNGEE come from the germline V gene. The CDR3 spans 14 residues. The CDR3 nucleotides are TGTGCCAGCAGCGAAAGCCAGGGAATCGGATCCCTCCACTTT. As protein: CASSESQGIGSLHF.

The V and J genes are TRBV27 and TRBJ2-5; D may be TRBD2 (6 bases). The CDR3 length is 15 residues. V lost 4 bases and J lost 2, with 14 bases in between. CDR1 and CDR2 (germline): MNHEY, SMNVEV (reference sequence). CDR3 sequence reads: CASSSSPAGQETQYF. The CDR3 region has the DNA TGTGCCAGCAGTTCGTCCCCGGCGGGGCAAGAGACCCAGTACTTC.

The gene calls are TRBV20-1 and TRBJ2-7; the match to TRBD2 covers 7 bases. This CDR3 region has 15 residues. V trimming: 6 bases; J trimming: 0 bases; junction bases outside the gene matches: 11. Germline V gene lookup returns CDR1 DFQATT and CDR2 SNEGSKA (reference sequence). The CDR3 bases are TGCAGTGCAACTACCGGGGGGTCTCCCTCCTACGAGCAGTACTTC. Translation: CSATTGGSPSYEQYF.

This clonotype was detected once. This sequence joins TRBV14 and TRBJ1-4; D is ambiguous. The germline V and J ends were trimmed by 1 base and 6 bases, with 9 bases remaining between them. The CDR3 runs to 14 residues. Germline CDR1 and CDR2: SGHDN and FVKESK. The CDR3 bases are TGTGCCAGCAGCCAAGGGCCACGGGATGAAAAACTGTTTTTT. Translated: CASSQGPRDEKLFF.

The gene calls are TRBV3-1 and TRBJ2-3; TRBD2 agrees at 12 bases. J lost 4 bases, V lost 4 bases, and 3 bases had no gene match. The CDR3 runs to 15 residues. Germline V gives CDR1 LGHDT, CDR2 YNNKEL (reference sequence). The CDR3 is CASSLGTSGPDTQYF. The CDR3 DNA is TGTGCCAGCAGCCTTGGGACTAGCGGGCCAGATACGCAGTATTTT.

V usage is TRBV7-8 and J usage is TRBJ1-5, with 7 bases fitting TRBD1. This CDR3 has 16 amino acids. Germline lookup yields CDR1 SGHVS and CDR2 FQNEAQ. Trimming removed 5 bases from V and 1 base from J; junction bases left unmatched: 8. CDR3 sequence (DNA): TGTGCCAGCAGCAATCACGTGGGACAGAGCAATCAGCCCCAGCATTTT. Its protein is CASSNHVGQSNQPQHF.

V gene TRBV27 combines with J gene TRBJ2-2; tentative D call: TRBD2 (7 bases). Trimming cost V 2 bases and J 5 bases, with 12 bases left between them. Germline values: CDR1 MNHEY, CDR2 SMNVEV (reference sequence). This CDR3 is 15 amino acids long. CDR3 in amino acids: CASSLIGGPTGELFF. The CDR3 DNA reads TGTGCCAGCAGTTTAATCGGGGGGCCTACCGGGGAGCTGTTTTTT.

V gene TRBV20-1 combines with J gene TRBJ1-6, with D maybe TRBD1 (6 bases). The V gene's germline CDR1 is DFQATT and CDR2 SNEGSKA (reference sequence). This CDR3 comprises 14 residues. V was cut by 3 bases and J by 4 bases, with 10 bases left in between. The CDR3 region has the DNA TGCAGTGCTAGGGACAGACCATATAATTCACCCCTCCACTTT. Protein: CSARDRPYNSPLHF.

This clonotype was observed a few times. The CDR3 is CASSYQAGLFDEQFF. DNA for the CDR3: TGCGCCAGCAGCTACCAGGCAGGTTTATTCGATGAGCAGTTCTTC. The genes are TRBV4-3 and TRBJ2-1; unclear D gene. The CDR3 runs to 15 residues. The germline V gene encodes CDR1 LGHNA and CDR2 YSLEER. Trimming left V 5 bases short and J 8 bases short, with 19 bases between.

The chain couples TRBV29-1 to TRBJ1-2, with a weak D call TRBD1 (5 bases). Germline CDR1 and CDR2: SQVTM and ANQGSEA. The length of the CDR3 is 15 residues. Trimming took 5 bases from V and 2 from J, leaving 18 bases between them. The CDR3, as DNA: TGCAGCGTTTATGGGCAGGGATCAAACAACTATGGCTACACCTTC. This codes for CSVYGQGSNNYGYTF.

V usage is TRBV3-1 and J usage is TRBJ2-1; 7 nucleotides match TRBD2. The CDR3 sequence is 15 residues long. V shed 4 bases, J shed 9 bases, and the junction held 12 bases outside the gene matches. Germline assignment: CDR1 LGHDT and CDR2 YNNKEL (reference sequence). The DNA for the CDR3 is TGTGCCAGCAGCCCCGTGGGACTATCGTACGGTGAGCAGTTCTTC. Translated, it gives CASSPVGLSYGEQFF.